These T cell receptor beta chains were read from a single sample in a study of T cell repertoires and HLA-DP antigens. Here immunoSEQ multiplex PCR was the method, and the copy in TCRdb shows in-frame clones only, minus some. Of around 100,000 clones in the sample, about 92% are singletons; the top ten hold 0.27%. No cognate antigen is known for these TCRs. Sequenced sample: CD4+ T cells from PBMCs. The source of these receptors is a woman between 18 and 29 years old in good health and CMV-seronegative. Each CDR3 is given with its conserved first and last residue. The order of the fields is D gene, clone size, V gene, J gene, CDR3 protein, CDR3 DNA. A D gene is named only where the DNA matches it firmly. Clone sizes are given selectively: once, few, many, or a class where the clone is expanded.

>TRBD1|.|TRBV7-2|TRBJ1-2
CASSKQTGGDYGYTF
TGTGCCAGCAGCAAACAGACAGGGGGCGACTATGGCTACACCTTC
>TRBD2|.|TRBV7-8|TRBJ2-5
CASSLARWSSGRAHQETQYF
TGTGCCAGCAGCTTAGCACGGTGGTCTAGCGGGAGGGCCCATCAAGAGACCCAGTACTTC
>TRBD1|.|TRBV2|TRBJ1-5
CASSNEQGSNQPQHF
TGTGCCAGCAGTAACGAACAGGGGAGCAATCAGCCCCAGCATTTT
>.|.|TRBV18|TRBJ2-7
CASSPRRERTHEQYF
TGTGCCAGCTCACCACGCAGGGAGCGAACACACGAGCAGTACTTC
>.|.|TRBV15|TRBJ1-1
CATSTWDIGDTEAFF
TGTGCCACCAGCACCTGGGACATAGGGGACACTGAAGCTTTCTTT
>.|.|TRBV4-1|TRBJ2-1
CASSQVHLGVVGTYNEQFF
TGCGCCAGCAGCCAAGTCCATCTAGGGGTAGTGGGGACCTACAATGAGCAGTTCTTC
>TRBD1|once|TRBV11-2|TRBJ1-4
CASSLQGVGEKLFF
TGTGCCAGCAGCTTGCAGGGGGTGGGTGAAAAACTGTTTTTT
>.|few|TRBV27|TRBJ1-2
CASSSTGFRGYTF
TGTGCCAGCAGTTCTACAGGGTTTCGGGGCTACACCTTC
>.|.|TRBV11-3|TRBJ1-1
CASSTYRGEAFF
TGTGCCAGCAGCACCTATAGGGGTGAAGCTTTCTTT
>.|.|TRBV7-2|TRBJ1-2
CASSLGLTTTTYGYTF
TGTGCCAGCAGCTTAGGACTGACAACCACCACTTATGGCTACACCTTC
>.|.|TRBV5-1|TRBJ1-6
CASRSSGLNNSPLHF
TGCGCCAGCCGCTCATCCGGGTTAAATAATTCACCCCTCCACTTT
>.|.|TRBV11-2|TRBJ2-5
CASSTPGSGLQETQYF
TGTGCCAGCAGCACCCCGGGTAGCGGCCTACAAGAGACCCAGTACTTC
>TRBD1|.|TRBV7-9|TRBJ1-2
CASSSQGEHGYTF
TGTGCCAGCAGCTCACAGGGGGAGCATGGCTACACCTTC
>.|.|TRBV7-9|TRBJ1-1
CASSLNPQGLNTEAFF
TGTGCCAGCAGCTTAAACCCGCAGGGTCTGAACACTGAAGCTTTCTTT
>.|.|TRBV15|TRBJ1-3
CATSRSTAGAGNTIYF
TGTGCCACCAGCAGGTCGACCGCGGGGGCTGGAAACACCATATATTTT
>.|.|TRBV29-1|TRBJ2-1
CSVGRNEQFF
TGCAGCGTCGGTAGGAATGAGCAGTTCTTC
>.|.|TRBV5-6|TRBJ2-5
CASSLGSEETQYF
TGTGCCAGCAGCTTGGGAAGCGAAGAGACCCAGTACTTC
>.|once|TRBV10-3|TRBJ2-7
CAISSGGGRAFEQYF
TGTGCCATCAGTTCAGGGGGAGGGAGAGCGTTCGAGCAGTACTTC
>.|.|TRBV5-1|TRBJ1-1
CASSLSLGGTEAFF
TGCGCCAGCAGCTTGAGTTTGGGGGGCACTGAAGCTTTCTTT
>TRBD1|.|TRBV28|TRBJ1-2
CASSLRDSYGYTF
TGTGCCAGCAGTTTGAGGGACAGCTATGGCTACACCTTC
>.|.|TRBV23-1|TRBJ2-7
CASSQSVVHEQYF
TGCGCCAGCAGTCAATCGGTAGTCCACGAGCAGTACTTC
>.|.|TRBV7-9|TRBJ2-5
CASSTDRRLQETQYF
TGTGCCAGCAGCACCGACAGGAGACTCCAAGAGACCCAGTACTTC
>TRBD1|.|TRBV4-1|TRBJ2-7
CASRNGAGTGPYEQYF
TGCGCCAGCAGAAACGGGGCCGGGACAGGGCCCTACGAGCAGTACTTC
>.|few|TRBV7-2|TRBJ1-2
CASTNGNYGYTF
TGTGCCAGCACCAACGGGAACTATGGCTACACCTTC
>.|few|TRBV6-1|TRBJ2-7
CASSGRDPSYEQYF
TGTGCCAGCAGTGGTCGGGACCCCTCCTACGAGCAGTACTTC
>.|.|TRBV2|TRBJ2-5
CASISGGGETQYF
TGTGCCAGCATTTCGGGGGGCGGGGAGACCCAGTACTTC
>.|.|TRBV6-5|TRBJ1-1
CASSGKTEAFF
TGTGCCAGCAGTGGTAAGACTGAAGCTTTCTTT
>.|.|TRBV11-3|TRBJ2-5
CASSLGGGVGETQYF
TGTGCCAGCAGCTTAGGGGGAGGCGTGGGGGAGACCCAGTACTTC
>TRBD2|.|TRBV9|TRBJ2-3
CASSASGPGLAGQDTQYF
TGTGCCAGCAGCGCTTCCGGACCGGGACTAGCGGGACAAGATACGCAGTATTTT
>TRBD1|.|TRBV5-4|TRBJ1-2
CASSEGQATYGYTF
TGTGCCAGCAGCGAGGGACAGGCGACCTATGGCTACACCTTC
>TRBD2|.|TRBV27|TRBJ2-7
CASSPRTSGTYEQYF
TGTGCCAGCAGTCCACGGACTAGCGGGACCTACGAGCAGTACTTC
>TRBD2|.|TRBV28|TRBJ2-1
CATTRLAGGTYNEQFF
TGTGCCACCACCCGACTAGCGGGAGGAACCTACAATGAGCAGTTCTTC
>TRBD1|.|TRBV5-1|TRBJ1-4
CASRTGTNEKLFF
TGCGCCAGCAGGACAGGGACTAATGAAAAACTGTTTTTT
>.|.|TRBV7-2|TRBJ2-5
CASRLDWGRQETQYF
TGTGCCAGCAGATTAGACTGGGGCAGGCAAGAGACCCAGTACTTC
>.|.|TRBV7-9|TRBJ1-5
CASSSDGYQPQHF
TGTGCCAGCAGCTCGGACGGATATCAGCCCCAGCATTTT
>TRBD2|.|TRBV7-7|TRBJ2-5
CASSLAGVETQYF
TGTGCTAGCAGCCTGGCGGGGGTTGAGACCCAGTACTTC
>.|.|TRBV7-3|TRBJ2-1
CASSLLGLSSSYNEQFF
TGTGCCAGCAGCTTACTAGGACTCTCTAGCTCCTACAATGAGCAGTTCTTC
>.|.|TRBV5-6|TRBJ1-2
CASSFGQRGTYGYTF
TGTGCCAGCAGCTTCGGCCAGAGGGGAACCTATGGCTACACCTTC
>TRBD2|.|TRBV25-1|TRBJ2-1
CASSDGGLGLNEQFF
TGTGCCAGCAGTGATGGCGGACTAGGCCTTAATGAGCAGTTCTTC
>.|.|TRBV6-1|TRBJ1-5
CASNSGQVNQPQHF
TGTGCCAGCAACTCGGGGCAGGTCAATCAGCCCCAGCATTTT
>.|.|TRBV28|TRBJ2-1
CASSYKRVSDEQFF
TGTGCCAGCAGCTATAAAAGGGTATCGGATGAGCAGTTCTTC
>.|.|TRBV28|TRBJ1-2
CASSPGAYGYTF
TGTGCCAGCAGTCCAGGAGCCTATGGCTACACCTTC
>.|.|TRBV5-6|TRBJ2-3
CASSLGTVGADTQYF
TGTGCCAGCAGCTTGGGGACAGTGGGAGCAGATACGCAGTATTTT
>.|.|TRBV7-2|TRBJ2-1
CASSPQGARGREQFF
TGTGCCAGCAGCCCCCAGGGGGCGCGGGGGCGTGAGCAGTTCTTC
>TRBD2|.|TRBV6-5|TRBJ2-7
CASSYSGSGSGEQYF
TGTGCCAGCAGTTACTCAGGGAGCGGGAGTGGCGAGCAGTACTTC
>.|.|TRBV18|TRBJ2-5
CASSPAGRETQYF
TGTGCCAGCTCACCAGCAGGGAGGGAGACCCAGTACTTC
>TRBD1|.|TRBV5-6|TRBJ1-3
CASSGLDRESGNTIYF
TGTGCCAGCAGTGGACTGGACAGGGAATCTGGAAACACCATATATTTT
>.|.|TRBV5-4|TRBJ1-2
CASSFMGSNYGYTF
TGTGCCAGCAGCTTTATGGGTTCTAACTATGGCTACACCTTC
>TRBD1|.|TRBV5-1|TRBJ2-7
CASSGQGAAYEQYF
TGCGCCAGCAGCGGACAGGGGGCGGCCTACGAGCAGTACTTC
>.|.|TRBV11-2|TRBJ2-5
CASSAIKKGETQYF
TGTGCCAGCAGCGCAATTAAGAAGGGAGAGACCCAGTACTTC
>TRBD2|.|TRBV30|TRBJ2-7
CAWSVSSGYEQYF
TGTGCCTGGAGTGTTTCTAGCGGCTACGAGCAGTACTTC
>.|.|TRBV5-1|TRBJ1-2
CASSLGHANGNYGYTF
TGCGCCAGCAGCTTGGGACACGCAAATGGTAACTATGGCTACACCTTC
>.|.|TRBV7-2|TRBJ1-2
CASLTEGVDYGYTF
TGTGCCAGCCTGACGGAGGGAGTGGACTATGGCTACACCTTC
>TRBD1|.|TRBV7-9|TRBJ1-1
CASSRQGVTEAFF
TGTGCCAGCAGCCGACAGGGGGTCACTGAAGCTTTCTTT
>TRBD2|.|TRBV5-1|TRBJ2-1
CASSAGVTYNEQFF
TGCGCCAGCAGTGCGGGGGTGACCTACAATGAGCAGTTCTTC
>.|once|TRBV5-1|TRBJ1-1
CASSRGQPGTNTEAFF
TGCGCCAGCAGCCGCGGACAGCCCGGAACGAACACTGAAGCTTTCTTT
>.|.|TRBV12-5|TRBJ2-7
CASGFARGEQYF
TGTGCTAGTGGTTTTGCCAGGGGTGAGCAGTACTTC
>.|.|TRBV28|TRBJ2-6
CASLTGANVLTF
TGTGCCAGCCTTACTGGGGCCAACGTCCTGACTTTC
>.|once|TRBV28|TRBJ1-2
CASSLQQNNYGYTF
TGTGCCAGCAGTTTGCAACAGAATAACTATGGCTACACCTTC
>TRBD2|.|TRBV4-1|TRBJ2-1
CASSQLIGGAKGNEQFF
TGCGCCAGCAGCCAGCTAATCGGGGGGGCCAAAGGGAATGAGCAGTTCTTC